The next 24 T cell receptor beta chains were all read from a single sample in a study of blood T cell repertoires in COVID-19 (dated by TCRdb to the early 2020s). Libraries came from the immunoSEQ multiplex PCR assay. TCRdb stores this immuneACCESS table with in-frame sequences only. Part of the clones is absent; in the studies checked, under half of the shortfall reflects unresolved V genes, and no reason is known for the rest. For this sample the table gives 200,000 to 250,000 clones, of which 82% were detected only once. Jointly, the top ten make up 15% of the sample. The sample consisted of PBMCs or T cells enriched from blood (not recorded which). Source of these receptors: a man aged 35-49 years who had recovered from COVID-19.

This chain uses TRBV6-7 with TRBJ2-7; D perhaps matches TRBD2 (6 bases). TRBV6-7 is annotated as an ORF whose role is uncertain. The V and J ends lost 0 bases and 0 bases respectively, with 15 bases between them. The CDR3 consists of 17 residues. The CDR3: CASSYSIERALSYEQYF. CDR3 sequence (DNA): TGTGCCAGCAGTTACTCGATCGAGCGGGCCCTCTCCTACGAGCAGTACTTC.

This chain uses TRBV7-3 with TRBJ2-2, with D unresolved. V lost 2 bases and J 6 bases, leaving 7 bases between the germline ends. This CDR3 comprises 13 residues. CDR1 SGHTA and CDR2 FQGTGA come from the germline V gene. As DNA, the CDR3 is TGTGCCAGCAGCTTATTAGTAGCCGGGGAGCTGTTTTTT. Translation: CASSLLVAGELFF.

This clone was counted between two and nine times. The chain uses TRBV7-3 and TRBJ2-2; D uncertain. The CDR3 consists of 15 residues. In germline, CDR1 is SGHTA, CDR2 FQGTGA. V lost 5 bases and J 6 bases, leaving 16 bases between the germline ends. For the CDR3, the DNA is TGTGCCAGCAGCCCCCAGTCCGGTGGAGCCGGGGAGCTGTTTTTT. This sequence encodes CASSPQSGGAGELFF.

This clone was detected only a few times. This rearrangement joins TRBV4-1 to TRBJ1-1, with D possibly matching TRBD1 (5 bases). This CDR3 contains 15 residues. Trimming removed 0 bases at V and 2 bases at J, with 10 bases between. Germline CDR1 MGHRA, CDR2 YSYEKL. The CDR3 coding sequence is TGCGCCAGCAGCCAAGATCAGGGCCTTAACACTGAAGCTTTCTTT. Amino acids: CASSQDQGLNTEAFF.

V gene TRBV28 combines with J gene TRBJ2-7; TRBD1 agrees at 8 bases. The CDR3 loop spans 12 amino acids. Germline trimming cut 6 bases from V and 7 bases from J; bases unmatched to any gene: 5. CDR1 is MDHEN and CDR2 is SYDVKM in the germline V gene. This chain's CDR3 is CASSQGAGEQYF. The CDR3 DNA follows: TGTGCCAGCAGCCAGGGGGCGGGGGAGCAGTACTTC.

The chain joins TRBV29-1 to TRBJ1-2; D is possibly TRBD1 (6 bases). The CDR3 runs to 14 residues. V lost 8 bases, J lost 4 bases, and 20 bases lay in between. Germline CDR1 reads SQVTM; CDR2 reads ANQGSEA. The CDR3 nucleotides are TGCAGCTCTGCACCGGGACAAGACCTCTATGGCTACACCTTC. It yields the protein CSSAPGQDLYGYTF.

The CDR3 DNA is TGTGCCTGGAGTGGCCCCGACAGTGCGGGGGAGACCCAGTACTTC. This encodes CAWSGPDSAGETQYF. The chain links TRBV30 to TRBJ2-5, with D possibly matching TRBD2 (6 bases). There are 15 residues in the CDR3. Trimming shortened V by 1 base and J by 5 bases, and 17 bases separated the two germline ends. Germline values: CDR1 GTSNPN, CDR2 SVGIG (reference sequence). Based on the CDR3 plus reference TRBV30 and TRBJ2-5, the full variable domain is SQTIHQWPATLVQPVGSPLSLECTVEGTSNPNLYWYRQAAGRGLQLLFYSVGIGQISSEVPQNLSASRPQDRQFILSSKKLLLSDSGFYLCAWSGPDSAGETQYFGPGTRLLVL.

The sample holds one count of this clone. V and J are TRBV7-4 and TRBJ2-7; a possible D gene is TRBD2 (7 bases). CDR1 is SGHVT, CDR2 SQSDAQ, per germline. This CDR3 has 15 amino acids. V lost 5 bases and J 2 bases, leaving 16 bases between the germline ends. CDR3 in amino acids: CASSRGAPRPYEQYF. The CDR3 DNA reads TGTGCCAGCAGCCGGGGGGCCCCGAGGCCCTACGAGCAGTACTTC.

The CDR3 DNA sequence: TGTGCCAGTAGTATGGAAGGAGGGGATCACACCTACGAGCAGTACTTC. Translation: CASSMEGGDHTYEQYF. V usage is TRBV19 and J usage is TRBJ2-7; D possibly corresponds to TRBD2 (6 bases). Trimming stripped 3 bases from V and 2 bases from J, with 17 bases between. The CDR3 spans 16 residues. Germline CDR1 LNHDA, CDR2 SQIVND (reference sequence).

The J gene is TRBJ2-7, the V gene TRBV19, with 7 positions matching TRBD2. The CDR3 has 15 amino acids. Looked up from germline, CDR1 is LNHDA and CDR2 is SQIVND (reference sequence). The V gene end was trimmed by 5 bases and the J gene end by 5 bases; junction bases not matched to a gene: 12. This CDR3 is CASSENPGSGDEQYF. CDR3 DNA: TGTGCCAGTAGTGAAAACCCAGGGAGCGGGGACGAGCAGTACTTC.

The CDR3 sequence: CASSLLEGGGGANVLTF. The CDR3 coding sequence is TGTGCCAGCAGTTTATTGGAAGGGGGGGGTGGGGCCAACGTCCTGACTTTC. The V and J genes are TRBV27 and TRBJ2-6; D may be TRBD2 (7 bases). The CDR3 has 17 residues. From germline, CDR1 is MNHEY and CDR2 SMNVEV (reference sequence). The V end was cut by 1 base, the J end by 3 bases, with 13 bases between.

The chain uses TRBV3-1 (or the pseudogene TRBV3-2) and TRBJ1-2; D remains unclear. Trimming cost V 0 bases and J 6 bases, with 11 bases left between them. CDR3 length: 14 residues. Germline-derived CDR1 and CDR2 are LGHDT and YNNKEL (reference sequence). The chain's CDR3 is CASSQDDTGNGYTF. The DNA of the CDR3 is TGTGCCAGCAGCCAAGATGATACGGGAAATGGCTACACCTTC.

The V gene is TRBV7-3, the J gene TRBJ1-2; 8 nucleotides match TRBD1. CDR3 size: 14 residues. With 4 bases clipped from V and 0 bases from J, the junction kept 1 base outside the gene matches. Germline V gives CDR1 SGHTA, CDR2 FQGTGA. The CDR3 reads CASSSDRANYGYTF. In nucleotides, the CDR3 is TGTGCCAGCAGCTCGGACAGGGCTAACTATGGCTACACCTTC.

The chain carries TRBV5-1 and TRBJ1-1, with a weak D call TRBD1 (5 bases). The CDR3 consists of 14 residues. CDR1 is SGHRS and CDR2 is YFSETQ in the germline V gene. With 4 bases removed from V and 3 bases from J, the gap between germline ends came to 13 bases. CDR3 coding DNA: TGCGCCAGCAGCCCCTGGGGGGGAGACACTGAAGCTTTCTTT. Translation gives CASSPWGGDTEAFF.

The rearrangement links TRBV5-8 to TRBJ2-2, with D maybe TRBD2 (6 bases). Trimming shortened V by 2 bases and J by 4 bases, and 15 bases separated the two germline ends. Per germline, CDR1 SGHTS and CDR2 YDEGEE. The CDR3 sequence is 16 residues long. The CDR3 sequence is CASSFGGTVATGELFF. CDR3 DNA: TGTGCCAGCAGCTTTGGAGGGACCGTAGCCACCGGGGAGCTGTTTTTT.

The chain couples TRBV7-9 to TRBJ1-1, with 10 nucleotides matching TRBD1. This CDR3 region has 15 residues. Germline V lookup: CDR1 SEHNR, CDR2 FQNEAQ (reference sequence). J was trimmed by 6 bases and V by 0 bases; bases with no gene match: 4. The CDR3 DNA is TGTGCCAGCAGCTTAGCCAGGACAGGGGGGGCTGAAGCTTTCTTT. Residues: CASSLARTGGAEAFF.

The V gene is TRBV7-2, the J gene TRBJ2-7; perhaps TRBD2 as D (6 bases). V was trimmed by 1 base and J by 6 bases, leaving 16 bases between them. Germline V gene sequence: CDR1 SGHTA, CDR2 FQGNSA. The CDR3 is 15 residues long. The CDR3 DNA reads as TGTGCCAGCAGCTTAGGCGGGATAGGGCTTCTCGAGCAGTACTTC. Its translation: CASSLGGIGLLEQYF. Full variable domain (remainder filled in from reference TRBV7-2 and TRBJ2-7): GAGVSQSPSNKVTEKGKDVELRCDPISGHTALYWYRQSLGQGLEFLIYFQGNSAPDKSGLPSDRFSAERTGGSVSTLTIQRTQQEDSAVYLCASSLGGIGLLEQYFGPGTRLTVT.

V is TRBV28 and J is TRBJ1-6; TRBD1 aligns across 7 bases. The V gene end was trimmed by 1 base and the J gene end by 8 bases; junction bases not matched to a gene: 2. The V gene's germline CDR1 is MDHEN and CDR2 SYDVKM. This CDR3 comprises 14 residues. As DNA, the CDR3 is TGTGCCAGCAGTTTATTAGGGGGCGATTCACCCCTCCACTTT. This gives the protein CASSLLGGDSPLHF.

The chain uses TRBV4-2 and TRBJ1-2, with 11 bases identical to TRBD1. V trimming: 4 bases; J trimming: 2 bases; junction bases outside the gene matches: 9. The V gene's germline CDR1 is LGHNA and CDR2 YNFKEQ. The CDR3 is made up of 17 amino acids. CDR3 nucleotides: TGTGCCAGCAGCCCTTGGACAGGGGGCCACCTCAACTATGGCTACACCTTC. This gives the protein CASSPWTGGHLNYGYTF.

The CDR3 sequence: CASTRAGSGEQYF. In nucleotides, the CDR3 is TGTGCCAGCACCCGAGCCGGGTCTGGGGAGCAGTACTTC. The chain couples TRBV6-5 to TRBJ2-7, with D hard to call. Trimming removed 7 bases from V and 7 bases from J, with 17 bases in between. The germline V gene encodes CDR1 MNHEY and CDR2 SVGAGI. The CDR3 runs 13 residues.

The V and J genes are TRBV4-1 and TRBJ2-2; tentatively, D is TRBD2 (5 bases). Trimming removed 0 bases from V and 4 bases from J, with 12 bases in between. CDR1 is MGHRA, CDR2 YSYEKL, per germline. CDR3 length equals 16 residues. CDR3 region: CASSQETTRGTGELFF. The CDR3 coding sequence is TGCGCCAGCAGCCAAGAGACCACTCGGGGCACCGGGGAGCTGTTTTTT.

The J gene is TRBJ1-2, the V gene TRBV4-1; 7 bases align to TRBD1. CDR1 is MGHRA and CDR2 is YSYEKL in the germline V gene. The CDR3 consists of 14 residues. J lost 7 bases, V lost 6 bases, and 11 bases had no gene match. The CDR3 DNA sequence: TGCGCCAGCAGGCGGACAGGCCAACGGCGTGGCTACACCTTC. Encoded protein: CASRRTGQRRGYTF.

The J gene is TRBJ2-7, the V gene TRBV18, with TRBD2 identical over 11 bases. Germline V gives CDR1 KGHSH, CDR2 LQKENI. The CDR3 totals 14 residues. V lost 4 bases to trimming and J lost 4 bases; unmatched junction nucleotides: 3. CDR3 region: CASSQGLAAYEQYF. The CDR3 bases are TGTGCCAGCTCACAGGGACTAGCGGCATACGAGCAGTACTTC.

The chain couples TRBV7-2 to TRBJ2-1; 10 positions match TRBD2. The J segment lost 8 bases and the V segment lost 5 bases, leaving 21 bases of the junction unmatched. Germline CDR1 and CDR2: SGHTA and FQGNSA. This CDR3 is 19 amino acids long. The CDR3 nucleotides are TGTGCCAGCAGCACACCCATTAGGACTAGCGGCCGAGCTTACCATGAGCAGTTCTTC. Protein product: CASSTPIRTSGRAYHEQFF.